These T cell receptor beta chains were read from a single sample in a study of T-cell reconstitution after alpha-beta-depleted transplantation in children. TCRdb processed the PCR reads anew with MiXCR; each CDR3 protein has one entry. The sample lists some 350,000 distinct CDR3 sequences; about 17% were seen once. Specimen: PBMCs, mostly from graft donor cells, collected 360 days after TCRalphabeta/CD19-depleted stem cell transplant. The receptors originated from a male patient between 2 and 10 years old who had a stem cell transplant for acute lymphoblastic leukemia, so the T cells may come from the graft donor. CDR3s include the opening cysteine and the closing phenylalanine or tryptophan. Fields, in order: D gene, J gene, clone size, CDR3 length, V gene, CDR3 protein, CDR3 DNA. A D gene is named only where the DNA matches it firmly. The size entry is marked missing in some rows and otherwise reads once, few, many or a size class.

TRBD1 | TRBJ2-5 | few | 13 | TRBV5-1 | CASRLTGGETQYF | TGCGCCAGCAGGTTGACAGGGGGGGAGACCCAGTACTTC
. | TRBJ2-6 | . | 16 | TRBV12-3/TRBV12-4 | CASSWWNRAGANVLTF | TGTGCCAGCAGTTGGTGGAACAGGGCTGGGGCCAACGTCCTGACTTTC
TRBD2 | TRBJ2-1 | few | 17 | TRBV5-1 | CASSLEASGIAYNEQFF | TGCGCCAGCAGCTTGGAAGCTAGCGGGATCGCCTACAATGAGCAGTTCTTC
. | TRBJ2-2 | many | 13 | TRBV24-1 | CATVIKNTGELFF | TGTGCCACCGTCATCAAGAACACCGGGGAGCTGTTTTTT
TRBD1 | TRBJ2-7 | many | 15 | TRBV13 | CASSLDRQGTYEQYF | TGTGCCAGCAGCTTAGACCGACAGGGGACCTACGAGCAGTACTTC
. | TRBJ1-2 | few | 14 | TRBV27 | CASSFSQRGYGYTF | TGTGCCAGCAGTTTCTCCCAGAGGGGGTATGGCTACACCTTC
. | TRBJ2-5 | few | 14 | TRBV14 | CASSHLARQETQYF | TGTGCCAGCAGCCATCTAGCGCGCCAAGAGACCCAGTACTTC
TRBD1 | TRBJ1-1 | . | 15 | TRBV20-1 | CSASRWDRGNTEAFF | TGCAGTGCTAGTCGGTGGGACAGGGGGAACACTGAAGCTTTCTTT
TRBD2 | TRBJ2-7 | . | 14 | TRBV20-1 | CSKAGTRGLYEQYF | TGCAGTAAAGCCGGGACTAGGGGTTTATACGAGCAGTACTTC
TRBD2 | TRBJ2-7 | . | 17 | TRBV28 | CASSFDPRASGSYEQYF | TGTGCCAGCAGTTTCGACCCCCGGGCTAGCGGGAGTTACGAGCAGTACTTC
. | TRBJ2-4 | few | 14 | TRBV10-2 | CASSEGLAKNIQYF | TGCGCCAGCAGTGAGGGACTAGCCAAAAACATTCAGTACTTC